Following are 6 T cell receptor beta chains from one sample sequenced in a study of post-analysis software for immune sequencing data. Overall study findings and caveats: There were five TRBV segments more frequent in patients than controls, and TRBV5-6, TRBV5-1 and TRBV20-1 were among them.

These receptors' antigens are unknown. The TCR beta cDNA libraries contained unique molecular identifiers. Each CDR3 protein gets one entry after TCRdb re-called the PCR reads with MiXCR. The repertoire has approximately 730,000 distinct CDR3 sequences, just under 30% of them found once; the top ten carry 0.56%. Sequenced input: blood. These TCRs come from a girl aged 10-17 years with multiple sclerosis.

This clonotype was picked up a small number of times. The CDR3 region has the DNA TGCGCCAGCAGATGGGGGTCTCCCCTGAACACTGAAGCTTTCTTT. Its translation is CASRWGSPLNTEAFF. The chain joins TRBV5-1 to TRBJ1-1; possible D gene TRBD1, 5 bases. CDR1 and CDR2 (germline): SGHRS, YFSETQ. The CDR3 consists of 15 residues. The ends were cut back, 5 bases at V and 0 bases at J, with 14 bases in the middle.

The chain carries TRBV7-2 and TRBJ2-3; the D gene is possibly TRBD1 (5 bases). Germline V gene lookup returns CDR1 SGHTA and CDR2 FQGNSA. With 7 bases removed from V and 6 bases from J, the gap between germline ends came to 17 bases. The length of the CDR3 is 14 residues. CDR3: CASKGRTHADTQYF. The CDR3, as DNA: TGTGCCAGCAAGGGGCGGACCCACGCCGATACGCAGTATTTT.

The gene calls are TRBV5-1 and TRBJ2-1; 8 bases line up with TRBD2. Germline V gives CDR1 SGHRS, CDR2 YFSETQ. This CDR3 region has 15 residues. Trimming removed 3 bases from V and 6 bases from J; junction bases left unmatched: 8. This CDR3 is CASSSTPGTSNEQFF. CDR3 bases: TGCGCCAGCAGCTCCACCCCCGGGACTAGCAATGAGCAGTTCTTC.

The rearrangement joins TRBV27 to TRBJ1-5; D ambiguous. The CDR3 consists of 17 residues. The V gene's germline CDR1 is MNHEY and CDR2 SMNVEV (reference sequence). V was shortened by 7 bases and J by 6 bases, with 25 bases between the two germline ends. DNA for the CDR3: TGTGCCAGCAAATACCTGGGTTTGGGGAGGGATTCTCAGCCCCAGCATTTT. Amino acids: CASKYLGLGRDSQPQHF.

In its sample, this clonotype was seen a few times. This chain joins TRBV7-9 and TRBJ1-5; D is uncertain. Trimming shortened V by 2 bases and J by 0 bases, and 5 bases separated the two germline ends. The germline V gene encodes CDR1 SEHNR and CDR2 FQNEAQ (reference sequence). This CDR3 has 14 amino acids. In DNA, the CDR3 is TGTGCCAGCAGCTTATCCTCTAGCAATCAGCCCCAGCATTTT. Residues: CASSLSSSNQPQHF.

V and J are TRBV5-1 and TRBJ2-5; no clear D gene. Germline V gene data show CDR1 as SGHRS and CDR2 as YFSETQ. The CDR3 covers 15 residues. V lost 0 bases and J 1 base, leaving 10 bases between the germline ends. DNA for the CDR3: TGCGCCAGCAGCTTGGCCGGCGCCGTCCAAGAGACCCAGTACTTC. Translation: CASSLAGAVQETQYF.